The sequence of this T cell receptor beta chain was determined in a study of cytomegalovirus exposure and HLA in healthy donors. Study results and caveats: Available immune exposure information covered CMV serostatus only. A later analysis associated some 18,000 TCR beta sequences with HLA alleles at a 0.05 false discovery rate. Accounts indicate the classifier identified cytomegalovirus status with strong specificity and sensitivity. Across donors, sequencing depth was assumed by presence/absence analyses to be roughly uniform.

V trimming: 0 bases; J trimming: 0 bases; junction bases outside the gene matches: 4. The CDR3 length is 16 residues. The germline CDR1 and CDR2 sequences are SGHNT and YYREEE (reference sequence). A note on this clone: Its target is unknown.

A multiplex PCR was run with 60 Vbeta primers and 13 Jbeta primers. The method was immunoSEQ multiplex PCR; TCRdb's version includes in-frame clones alone and lacks a portion of them. The sample has approximately 120,000 clones, 69% seen once. This TCR came from a woman aged 70-85 years in good health and CMV-seropositive. The sample comprised PBMCs. This chain connects TRBV5-4 to TRBJ1-1; 8 nucleotides match TRBD1. As DNA, the CDR3 is TGTGCCAGCAGCTTGGCCGGGACAGGTCTGAACACTGAAGCTTTCTTT. This codes for CASSLAGTGLNTEAFF.